These 15 T cell receptor beta chains came from one sample sequenced in a study of OX40 agonist ivuxolimab in advanced cancers. Generated by immunoSEQ multiplex PCR, the TCRdb table keeps only in-frame clones and is missing some. The sample lists some 100,000 clones; approximately 90% were seen once. The sample consisted of CD4+ or CD8+ T cells sorted from blood, taken in a trial of the OX40 agonist ivuxolimab. Receptors originate from an adult with an advanced solid tumor such as melanoma, head and neck, liver or kidney cancer.

The chain uses TRBV11-1 and TRBJ2-2; D remains unclear. The length of the CDR3 is 12 residues. V was shortened by 9 bases and J by 5 bases, with 10 bases between the two germline ends. Germline V gene sequence: CDR1 SGHAT, CDR2 FQDESV (reference sequence). In nucleotides, the CDR3 is TGTGCCAGTACAGTAGGGACCGGGGAGCTGTTTTTT. Its protein is CASTVGTGELFF.

This clone has only one observation. The V call is TRBV27, the J call TRBJ1-3, with a tentative D call TRBD1 (5 bases). Deletions cut 0 bases from V and 0 bases from J, with 9 bases between. The CDR3 totals 16 residues. Germline values: CDR1 MNHEY, CDR2 SMNVEV (reference sequence). The CDR3 is CASSLSGGGSGNTIYF. CDR3 sequence (DNA): TGTGCCAGCAGTTTATCGGGGGGGGGCTCTGGAAACACCATATATTTT.

This clone showed up just a few times. V is TRBV18 and J is TRBJ2-3; no reliable D call. Germline loops: CDR1 KGHSH, CDR2 LQKENI. The CDR3 contains 13 residues. V lost 1 base to trimming and J lost 2 bases, with 4 bases between them. CDR3 DNA: TGTGCCAGCTCACCACGTCTCACAGATACGCAGTATTTT. This codes for CASSPRLTDTQYF.

J is TRBJ2-3 and V is TRBV28; possibly TRBD2 for D (6 bases). Germline CDR1 is MDHEN and CDR2 is SYDVKM. The V and J ends lost 2 bases and 2 bases respectively, with 17 bases between them. The CDR3 totals 17 residues. CDR3 DNA sequence: TGTGCCAGCAGTTTAAAAGTCCTAGCGTCGTTCACAGATACGCAGTATTTT. Translating gives CASSLKVLASFTDTQYF.

The chain carries TRBV7-9 and TRBJ1-4, with no clear D. The CDR3 totals 15 residues. Germline V gene sequence: CDR1 SEHNR, CDR2 FQNEAQ (reference sequence). V dropped 1 base and J dropped 4 bases, with 10 bases sitting between them. The CDR3 reads CASSLVGSFNEKLFF. CDR3 in DNA: TGTGCCAGCAGCTTAGTGGGGTCCTTTAATGAAAAACTGTTTTTT.

The chain couples TRBV6-5 to TRBJ2-1; no reliable D call. V was cut by 0 bases and J by 9 bases, with 12 bases left in between. Germline V gene lookup returns CDR1 MNHEY and CDR2 SVGAGI. The length of the CDR3 is 14 residues. CDR3 bases: TGTGCCAGCAGTTACTCCGGACGCGGTGCTGAGCAGTTCTTC. It is translated as CASSYSGRGAEQFF.

This chain joins TRBV11-2 and TRBJ2-1; D gene uncertain. The CDR3 spans 14 residues. From germline, CDR1 is SGHAT and CDR2 FQNNGV. Trimming cost V 1 base and J 3 bases, with 7 bases left between them. The CDR3, as DNA: TGTGCCAGCAGCTTAGCTAGAGTCTACAATGAGCAGTTCTTC. Protein sequence: CASSLARVYNEQFF.

CDR3 in DNA: TGTGCCAGCTCCCTGGGAAGGGTCTATGAGCAGTTCTTC. It translates to CASSLGRVYEQFF. This chain uses TRBV6-5 with TRBJ2-1; D remains ambiguous. Trimming pared 8 bases from V and 8 bases from J, leaving 16 bases between. CDR3 length: 13 residues. The germline V gene encodes CDR1 MNHEY and CDR2 SVGAGI.

The J gene is TRBJ2-7, the V gene TRBV5-5, with 8 bases aligning to TRBD2. CDR1 is SGHKS and CDR2 is YYEKEE in the germline V gene (reference sequence). Trimming removed 2 bases from V and 6 bases from J; junction bases left unmatched: 10. The CDR3 has 15 amino acids. The CDR3 region has the DNA TGTGCCAGCAGCTTCGGAGCGGGAGTATCGGGCGAGCAGTACTTC. As protein: CASSFGAGVSGEQYF. The whole variable domain, remainder taken from reference TRBV5-5 and TRBJ2-7, is DAGVTQSPTHLIKTRGQQVTLRCSPISGHKSVSWYQQVLGQGPQFIFQYYEKEERGRGNFPDRFSARQFPNYSSELNVNALLLGDSALYLCASSFGAGVSGEQYFGPGTRLTVT.

This chain joins TRBV9 and TRBJ2-1, with a possible D match to TRBD2 (6 bases). Trimming stripped 2 bases from V and 4 bases from J, with 10 bases between. The CDR3 contains 14 residues. Germline V gives CDR1 SGDLS, CDR2 YYNGEE. The CDR3 nucleotides are TGTGCCAGCAGCGTCCGGGACTCATACAATGAGCAGTTCTTC. Translation: CASSVRDSYNEQFF. Full variable domain (rest looked up from reference TRBV9 and TRBJ2-1): DSGVTQTPKHLITATGQRVTLRCSPRSGDLSVYWYQQSLDQGLQFLIQYYNGEERAKGNILERFSAQQFPDLHSELNLSSLELGDSALYFCASSVRDSYNEQFFGPGTRLTVL.

This rearrangement joins TRBV9 to TRBJ2-2, with a weak D call TRBD2 (6 bases). This CDR3 is built from 14 residues. V dropped 5 bases and J dropped 6 bases, with 14 bases sitting between them. The germline V gene encodes CDR1 SGDLS and CDR2 YYNGEE. The CDR3 reads CASRPLSGAGELFF. The DNA of the CDR3 is TGTGCCAGCAGGCCTTTGTCGGGGGCCGGGGAGCTGTTTTTT.

This chain uses TRBV6-5 with TRBJ2-1, with a tentative D call TRBD1 (7 bases). The CDR3 consists of 15 residues. Germline V gene sequence: CDR1 MNHEY, CDR2 SVGAGI. Trimming removed 2 bases from V and 2 bases from J, with 10 bases in between. This chain's CDR3 is CASSYGGTAYNEQFF. CDR3 nucleotides: TGTGCCAGCAGTTACGGGGGGACAGCCTACAATGAGCAGTTCTTC.

This chain uses TRBV28 with TRBJ2-7, with a tentative D call TRBD2 (5 bases). This CDR3 is 11 amino acids long. The ends were cut back, 6 bases at V and 7 bases at J, with 10 bases in the middle. Germline assignment: CDR1 MDHEN and CDR2 SYDVKM. This CDR3 is CASSLQREQYF. CDR3 DNA: TGTGCCAGCAGCCTACAGCGGGAGCAGTACTTC.

This chain joins TRBV6-6 and TRBJ2-1, with 14 bases that match TRBD2. Losses at the gene ends were 6 bases for V and 6 bases for J; bases not matched to a gene: 7. CDR1 MNHNY and CDR2 SVGAGI come from the germline V gene (reference sequence). This CDR3 is built from 16 residues. CDR3 bases: TGTGCCAGCAGCTCCCCGGGACTAGCGGGAGTCAATGAGCAGTTCTTC. It is translated as CASSSPGLAGVNEQFF.

The rearrangement joins TRBV7-2 to TRBJ2-1, with D tentatively TRBD1 or TRBD2 (5 bases each). With 2 bases removed from V and 6 bases from J, the gap between germline ends came to 17 bases. The CDR3 spans 16 residues. Germline V lookup: CDR1 SGHTA, CDR2 FQGNSA. For the CDR3, the DNA is TGTGCCAGCAGCTTACGCTCTGGGGGAGCCCCCAATGAGCAGTTCTTC. It is translated as CASSLRSGGAPNEQFF.